A selection of T cell receptor beta chains follows, all from one sample in a study of T cell changes during pregnancy in multiple sclerosis. Method: immunoSEQ multiplex PCR; TCRdb's copy keeps in-frame clones and lacks some. The table includes some 140,000 clones, 95% to 98% detected once. The sequencing used peripheral blood, collected after pregnancy. The source is a female donor with multiple sclerosis, enrolled in a pregnancy study. CDR3s include the opening cysteine and the closing phenylalanine or tryptophan. D genes are given only for firm matches. A row's size may be missing; if present it is once, few, many or a size class.

clone size: once; J gene: TRBJ1-1; D gene: NA; V gene: TRBV5-1; CDR3 protein: CASSLGGTANTEAFF; CDR3 DNA: TGCGCCAGCAGCTTGGGAGGCACCGCGAACACTGAAGCTTTCTTT
clone size: NA; J gene: TRBJ2-5; D gene: TRBD1; V gene: TRBV10-3; CDR3 protein: CAISGGQGSQETQYF; CDR3 DNA: TGTGCCATCAGTGGGGGACAGGGGTCCCAAGAGACCCAGTACTTC
clone size: NA; J gene: TRBJ2-7; D gene: NA; V gene: TRBV7-5; CDR3 protein: CARSPQYRYEQYF; CDR3 DNA: TGTGCCAGAAGCCCCCAGTACCGCTACGAGCAGTACTTC
clone size: NA; J gene: TRBJ1-2; D gene: NA; V gene: TRBV6-5; CDR3 protein: CASSYGGASNYGYTF; CDR3 DNA: TGTGCCAGCAGTTACGGCGGGGCGAGTAACTATGGCTACACCTTC
clone size: NA; J gene: TRBJ2-7; D gene: TRBD2; V gene: TRBV5-1; CDR3 protein: CASSLVTGGLYEQYF; CDR3 DNA: TGCGCCAGCAGCTTAGTTACGGGAGGCCTCTACGAGCAGTACTTC
clone size: NA; J gene: TRBJ2-5; D gene: TRBD2; V gene: TRBV7-9; CDR3 protein: CASSLSDGGQETQYF; CDR3 DNA: TGTGCCAGCAGCTTATCTGACGGGGGGCAAGAGACCCAGTACTTC
clone size: NA; J gene: TRBJ2-7; D gene: TRBD1; V gene: TRBV10-3; CDR3 protein: CAIRDRAMDEQYF; CDR3 DNA: TGTGCCATCAGGGACAGGGCGATGGACGAGCAGTACTTC
clone size: once; J gene: TRBJ1-3; D gene: TRBD1; V gene: TRBV18; CDR3 protein: CASSQNGQARGNTIYF; CDR3 DNA: TGTGCCAGCTCACAAAATGGACAGGCTCGGGGAAACACCATATATTTT
clone size: NA; J gene: TRBJ2-6; D gene: NA; V gene: TRBV6-6; CDR3 protein: CASSYQGNSGANVLTF; CDR3 DNA: TGTGCCAGCAGTTATCAGGGGAACTCTGGGGCCAACGTCCTGACTTTC
clone size: NA; J gene: TRBJ2-7; D gene: TRBD2; V gene: TRBV13; CDR3 protein: CASSPGTSGGPYSYEQYF; CDR3 DNA: TGTGCCAGCAGCCCCGGGACTAGCGGGGGGCCTTATTCCTACGAGCAGTACTTC
clone size: NA; J gene: TRBJ2-7; D gene: NA; V gene: TRBV6-5; CDR3 protein: CASSQTRSYEQYF; CDR3 DNA: TGTGCCAGCAGCCAGACTAGAAGCTACGAGCAGTACTTC
clone size: NA; J gene: TRBJ2-5; D gene: TRBD2; V gene: TRBV7-3; CDR3 protein: CASSSGGYAQETQYF; CDR3 DNA: TGTGCCAGCAGCTCCGGGGGGTACGCCCAAGAGACCCAGTACTTC
clone size: NA; J gene: TRBJ2-1; D gene: TRBD2; V gene: TRBV19; CDR3 protein: CASTPSGSYNEQFF; CDR3 DNA: TGTGCCAGTACCCCTAGCGGGAGTTACAATGAGCAGTTCTTC